This T cell receptor (beta chain) was captured by sequencing in a study of CD8 T cells in ankylosing spondylitis. TCRdb re-called the 5' RACE reads through MiXCR, storing one row per CDR3 protein. The data contain hundreds of thousands of distinct CDR3 sequences, about 10% of them singletons. Concerning this clonotype itself: Antigen unknown.

Study results and limitations: Reportedly, matched ankylosing spondylitis synovial fluid was significantly enriched for disease-linked clones. Among TCR beta sequences, a motif of fewer than 10 highly homologous variants appeared characteristic of ankylosing spondylitis blood. Disease-linked clones were CD8+ and relatively rare in peripheral blood.

The sequence derives from a male donor with ankylosing spondylitis. The specimen sequenced was blood, either unsorted or a sorted T cell fraction (not recorded which).

CDR3 residues: CSVESLNYGYTF. The DNA for the CDR3 is TGCAGCGTTGAGTCACTTAACTATGGCTACACCTTC. V usage is TRBV29-1 and J usage is TRBJ1-2; D call uncertain. This CDR3 contains 12 residues. The V gene lost 3 bases and the J gene lost 1 base, with 6 bases spanning the gap. Germline V gene data show CDR1 as SQVTM and CDR2 as ANQGSEA.